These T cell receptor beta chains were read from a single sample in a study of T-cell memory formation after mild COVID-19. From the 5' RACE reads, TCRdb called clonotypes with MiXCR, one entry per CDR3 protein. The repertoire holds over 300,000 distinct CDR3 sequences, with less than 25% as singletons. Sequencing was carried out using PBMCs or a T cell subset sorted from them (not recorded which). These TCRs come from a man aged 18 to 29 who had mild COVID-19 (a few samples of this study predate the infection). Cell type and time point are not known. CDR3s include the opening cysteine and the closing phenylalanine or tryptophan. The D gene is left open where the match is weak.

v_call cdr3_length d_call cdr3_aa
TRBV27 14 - CASSIRPRDYTQYF
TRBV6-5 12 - CASSYPGLPLHF
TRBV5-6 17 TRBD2 CASSSPRGGRGQETQYF
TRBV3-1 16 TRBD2 CASSPTSGGAKNIQYF
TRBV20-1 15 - CSARDPDSPNQPQHF
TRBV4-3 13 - CASSQDQGNIQYF
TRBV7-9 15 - CASSLVGLSSYEQYF
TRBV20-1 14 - CSAISQGFGDTQYF
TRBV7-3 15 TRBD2 CASSSVAGYINEQFF
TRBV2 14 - CASSGRTTPYEQYF
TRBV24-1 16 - CATSGPPGADQETQYF
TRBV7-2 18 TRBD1 CASSLAGQGAMVGQPQHF
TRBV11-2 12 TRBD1 CASSRTGWEQYF
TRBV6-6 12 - CASRPGYQPQHF
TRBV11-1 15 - CASSSQGRVPGELFF
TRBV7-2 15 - CASSFNTGERETQYF
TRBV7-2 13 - CASSLYDGQPQHF
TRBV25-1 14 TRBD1 CASSDRGHTGELFF
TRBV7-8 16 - CASSLGLLPILGEQYF
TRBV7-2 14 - CASSLGFGGNTIYF
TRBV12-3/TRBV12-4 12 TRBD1 CASASGGTEAFF
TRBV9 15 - CASSVEGSLNQPQHF
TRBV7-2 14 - CASGASSSYNEQFF
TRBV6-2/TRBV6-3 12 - CASSHHPRSGYF
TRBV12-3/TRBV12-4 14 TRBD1 CASSPGGWVSPLHF
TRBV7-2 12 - CASSIREYGYTF
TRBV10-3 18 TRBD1 CAISDYDRAAIVGETQYF
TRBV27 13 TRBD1 CATGKTGADTQYF
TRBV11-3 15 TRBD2 CASSLPTSHYNEQFF
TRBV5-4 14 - CASSFKGSHYGYTF
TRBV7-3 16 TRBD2 CASSLKLAGGLNEQFF